These 17 T cell receptor beta chains originate from one sample sequenced in a study of cytomegalovirus exposure and HLA in healthy donors. 13 Jbeta primers and 60 Vbeta primers were used for the PCR. Clones were sequenced by immunoSEQ multiplex PCR, and TCRdb holds only the in-frame ones, with some missing. The sample lists 120,000 or so clones; less than 85% were seen once. The sequencing sample was made of PBMCs. The receptors shown here come from a young man in good health and CMV-seropositive.

This clone occurred a few times. The chain couples TRBV5-1 to TRBJ2-7, with D tentatively TRBD2 (6 bases). Germline lookup yields CDR1 SGHRS and CDR2 YFSETQ. V gave up 4 bases and J gave up 1 base, with 24 bases separating them. The CDR3 has 18 residues. CDR3 nucleotides: TGCGCCAGCAGCCTATTACCCGGCGGCGGGGCGAAATCCTACGAGCAGTACTTC. Encoded protein: CASSLLPGGGAKSYEQYF.

J is TRBJ2-1 and V is TRBV2, with TRBD2 identical over 8 bases. Germline values: CDR1 SNHLY, CDR2 FYNNEI. The junction had 9 bases not matched to a gene; V was cut back by 0 bases and J by 2 bases. This CDR3 is built from 18 residues. The chain's CDR3 is CASSEAGAGGGPYNEQFF. CDR3 in DNA: TGTGCCAGCAGTGAAGCGGGGGCGGGCGGGGGGCCCTACAATGAGCAGTTCTTC.

The CDR3 nucleotides are TGCGCCAGCAGCTTGGATAGCAGGGGGCTCAACGAGCAGTACTTC. Amino acid sequence: CASSLDSRGLNEQYF. The chain combines TRBV5-1 with TRBJ2-7; 8 nucleotides line up with TRBD1. This CDR3 is 15 amino acids long. Germline values: CDR1 SGHRS, CDR2 YFSETQ. V lost 0 bases, J lost 5 bases, and 7 bases stayed unmatched. Complete variable domain (other parts from reference TRBV5-1 and TRBJ2-7): KAGVTQTPRYLIKTRGQQVTLSCSPISGHRSVSWYQQTPGQGLQFLFEYFSETQRNKGNFPGRFSGRQFSNSRSEMNVSTLELGDSALYLCASSLDSRGLNEQYFGPGTRLTVT.

This chain links TRBV4-1 with TRBJ1-2, with no clear D. The V end lost 1 base, the J end lost 4 bases, and 4 bases lay between the germline ends. The CDR3 has 12 residues. Germline CDR1 and CDR2: MGHRA and YSYEKL. CDR3 sequence: CASSQASYGYTF. CDR3 DNA: TGCGCCAGCAGCCAAGCGAGCTATGGCTACACCTTC.

The rearrangement links TRBV4-1 to TRBJ1-1; D might be TRBD1 (6 bases). The germline V and J ends were trimmed by 1 base and 4 bases, with 13 bases remaining between them. The V gene's germline CDR1 is MGHRA and CDR2 YSYEKL. CDR3 length: 15 residues. The DNA of the CDR3 is TGCGCCAGCAGCCAAGCCGTATGGGGGCGCACTGAAGCTTTCTTT. As protein: CASSQAVWGRTEAFF.

This clone was observed once. The chain recombines TRBV10-3 with TRBJ2-3; the match to TRBD1 covers 9 bases. V gave up 8 bases and J gave up 0 bases; unmatched junction bases: 3. Germline CDR1 is ENHRY and CDR2 is SYGVKD. This CDR3 region has 14 residues. CDR3 loop: CAIDRGESTDTQYF. For the CDR3, the DNA is TGTGCCATCGACAGGGGGGAAAGCACAGATACGCAGTATTTT.

This clone was picked up one time. The V gene is TRBV10-3, the J gene TRBJ1-1; TRBD1 aligns across 11 bases. Per the germline V gene, CDR1 is ENHRY and CDR2 is SYGVKD. The CDR3 totals 16 residues. Trimming cost V 0 bases and J 6 bases; bases outside gene matches: 6. This chain's CDR3 is CAISESRDRGSSEAFF. The CDR3 DNA is TGTGCCATCAGTGAGTCCCGGGACAGGGGGAGTTCTGAAGCTTTCTTT.

This clone was observed a single time. The rearrangement joins TRBV18 to TRBJ1-1; D is perhaps TRBD1 (5 bases). Germline V gives CDR1 KGHSH, CDR2 LQKENI. V lost 1 base to trimming and J lost 4 bases, with 7 bases between them. The CDR3 loop spans 13 amino acids. The CDR3 bases are TGTGCCAGCTCACCACAGGGACTCACTGAAGCTTTCTTT. Encoded protein: CASSPQGLTEAFF.

The V call is TRBV10-2, the J call TRBJ2-7; 10 nucleotides agree with TRBD1. Germline trimming cut 6 bases from V and 0 bases from J; bases unmatched to any gene: 11. The CDR3 length is 17 residues. Per germline, CDR1 WSHSY and CDR2 SAAADI. CDR3 coding DNA: TGCGCCAGCAGCGTCTCCGGGACAGGGGTCGGCTCCTACGAGCAGTACTTC. This gives the protein CASSVSGTGVGSYEQYF.

The chain recombines TRBV15 with TRBJ1-5, with unresolved D. This CDR3 is 14 amino acids long. Germline-derived CDR1 and CDR2 are LNHNV and YYDKDF (reference sequence). V was cut by 0 bases and J by 1 base, with 4 bases left in between. CDR3 loop: CATSRDRSNQPQHF. DNA for the CDR3: TGTGCCACCAGCAGAGACAGGAGCAATCAGCCCCAGCATTTT. The full variable domain, rest sourced from reference TRBV15 and TRBJ1-5, is DAMVIQNPRYQVTQFGKPVTLSCSQTLNHNVMYWYQQKSSQAPKLLFHYYDKDFNNEADTPDNFQSRRPNTSFCFLDIRSPGLGDTAMYLCATSRDRSNQPQHFGDGTRLSIL.

This clone was seen just once. The chain is built from TRBV28 and TRBJ2-1; TRBD1 agrees at 7 bases. The CDR3 runs 14 residues. CDR1 is MDHEN, CDR2 SYDVKM, per germline. With 2 bases clipped from V and 3 bases from J, the junction kept 1 base outside the gene matches. The CDR3 loop is CASSLDRVYNEQFF. As DNA, the CDR3 is TGTGCCAGCAGTTTAGACAGGGTCTACAATGAGCAGTTCTTC.

This clone was recorded only once. This sequence joins TRBV29-1 and TRBJ2-1; D is uncertain. Germline loops: CDR1 SQVTM, CDR2 ANQGSEA. The germline V and J ends were trimmed by 8 bases and 7 bases, with 21 bases remaining between them. This CDR3 is 14 amino acids long. The CDR3 nucleotides read TGCAGCTTTATATGGGCAACCTTTGGGAATGAGCAGTTCTTC. It encodes CSFIWATFGNEQFF.

This clone was observed a few times. V and J are TRBV9 and TRBJ1-2; D possibly corresponds to TRBD1 (6 bases). The CDR3 extends over 16 amino acids. V lost 0 bases and J lost 7, with 19 bases in between. Germline values: CDR1 SGDLS, CDR2 YYNGEE. The CDR3 DNA follows: TGTGCCAGCAGCGTAGTTGTAGGGGGGGGGCTGCTTGGCTACACCTTC. This sequence encodes CASSVVVGGGLLGYTF.

The CDR3 here is CASSIDRGQSSYGYTF. DNA for the CDR3: TGTGCCAGCAGCATAGACAGGGGGCAATCCTCCTATGGCTACACCTTC. J is TRBJ1-2 and V is TRBV9; 10 bases map to TRBD1. J gave up 4 bases and V 4 bases, and 10 bases lay outside the gene matches. Germline loops: CDR1 SGDLS, CDR2 YYNGEE. The CDR3 totals 16 residues. Looking up the rest from reference TRBV9 and TRBJ1-2 gives the full variable domain: DSGVTQTPKHLITATGQRVTLRCSPRSGDLSVYWYQQSLDQGLQFLIQYYNGEERAKGNILERFSAQQFPDLHSELNLSSLELGDSALYFCASSIDRGQSSYGYTFGSGTRLTVV.

The CDR3 nucleotides are TGTGCCAGCAGCTACGGACTGAGAATGACCCAGCATTTT. As protein: CASSYGLRMTQHF. The chain carries TRBV5-5 and TRBJ1-5; D is unresolved. V lost 3 bases to trimming and J lost 11 bases, with 15 bases between them. The CDR3 sequence is 13 residues long. From germline, CDR1 is SGHKS and CDR2 YYEKEE (reference sequence).

In nucleotides, the CDR3 is TGTGCCAGTAGTATAGACGTTGAGCAGGGTCGAGAAGGCTACACCTTC. Protein: CASSIDVEQGREGYTF. The chain recombines TRBV19 with TRBJ1-2; possible D gene TRBD1, 5 bases. Germline assignment: CDR1 LNHDA and CDR2 SQIVND (reference sequence). V was pared by 0 bases and J by 8 bases, with 19 bases between. The CDR3 runs to 16 residues.

The chain carries TRBV30 and TRBJ1-3; 8 bases line up with TRBD1. Germline-derived CDR1 and CDR2 are GTSNPN and SVGIG (reference sequence). The length of the CDR3 is 14 residues. Trimming removed 5 bases from V and 6 bases from J; junction bases left unmatched: 9. The CDR3 sequence is CAWGHGQGENTIYF. CDR3 DNA sequence: TGTGCCTGGGGTCATGGACAGGGAGAAAACACCATATATTTT.